This T cell receptor (beta chain) was captured in a study of blood T cell repertoires in COVID-19. The repertoire was sequenced with immunoSEQ multiplex PCR; TCRdb's copy has only in-frame clones and lacks some. The sample shows about 240,000 clones, about 82% of them seen only once. The CDR3 runs to 14 residues. V shed 0 bases and J shed 4 bases, with 9 bases lying between them. The germline V gene has CDR1 SGHAT and CDR2 FQNNGV. V is TRBV11-2 and J is TRBJ1-2; TRBD1 is a possible D gene (6 bases). What was sequenced was peripheral blood. The sequence came from a woman in her fifties or sixties with active or convalescent COVID-19. CDR3 sequence: CASSLEAGVYGYTF. CDR3 nucleotides: TGTGCCAGCAGCTTAGAGGCAGGGGTCTATGGCTACACCTTC.